This TCR beta chain was recorded in a study of cytomegalovirus exposure and HLA in healthy donors. Sequencing was performed with immunoSEQ multiplex PCR; in TCRdb, only in-frame clones are kept and a portion is missing. Of roughly 310,000 clones in the sample, 88% were seen once. The study's findings and limits: A list of roughly 160 TCR beta chains associated with cytomegalovirus was given. A few chains linked to CMV were shown in vitro to be specific for CMV antigens.

As regards this clone: The antigen is not known.

This sequence originates from a man in his thirties or forties in good health and CMV-seronegative. The sequencing input was PBMCs.

This chain's CDR3 is CASSEWAGSQTEAFF. In nucleotides, the CDR3 is TGTGCCAGCAGTGAATGGGCGGGTTCGCAAACTGAAGCTTTCTTT. The chain carries TRBV6-1 and TRBJ1-1; D is unresolved. Germline assignment: CDR1 MNHNS and CDR2 SASEGT. V was shortened by 2 bases and J by 5 bases, with 15 bases between the two germline ends. The CDR3 spans 15 residues.